These T cell receptor beta chains were read from a single sample in a study of blood T cell repertoires in COVID-19. Here immunoSEQ multiplex PCR was the method, and the copy in TCRdb shows in-frame clones only, minus some. The sample has 200,000 to 250,000 clones, approximately 91% seen once. The sequencing input was peripheral blood. The receptors originated from a man in his fifties or sixties who had recovered from COVID-19. Each CDR3 is given with its conserved first and last residue. For some rows the clone size is stated as once, few or many, or as a class when expanded; others skip it.

size	V	J	CDR3
-	TRBV18	TRBJ2-7	CASSRRGLSYEQYF
-	TRBV9	TRBJ1-1	CASSLRQENTEAFF
-	TRBV19	TRBJ1-3	CASSYSGTGLGNTIYF
-	TRBV18	TRBJ1-1	CASSSGTLSLGTEAFF
-	TRBV4-2	TRBJ2-2	CASSPRDRTGELFF
-	TRBV7-2	TRBJ2-1	CASSQQLAGYNEQFF
-	TRBV24-1	TRBJ1-2	CATSDSRARGYTF
-	TRBV24-1	TRBJ2-3	CATSGASGSLTSTDTQYF
-	TRBV5-1	TRBJ2-7	CASSLGQNYEQYF
few	TRBV18	TRBJ1-5	CASSGQISNQPQHF
-	TRBV7-3	TRBJ2-3	CASSPRGRLAAGPDTQYF
few	TRBV19	TRBJ2-7	CASSIIFGQGNSEQYF
-	TRBV5-1	TRBJ1-4	CASSEGTPNEKLFF
-	TRBV7-9	TRBJ2-7	CASSSESRQGVNEQYF
-	TRBV28	TRBJ2-7	CASRARDNSYEQYF
-	TRBV7-9	TRBJ1-1	CASSLLYSMNTEAFF
once	TRBV7-2	TRBJ2-7	CASSLGSSGSYYEQYF
-	TRBV2	TRBJ1-1	CANAVESDRENTEAFF
-	TRBV5-6	TRBJ2-7	CASSGLAGGKNEQYF
-	TRBV5-4	TRBJ1-1	CASSFDTGRYMIAFF
few	TRBV29-1	TRBJ2-7	CSVFNYEQYF
-	TRBV5-8	TRBJ2-2	CASSLVGQLTGELFF
once	TRBV2	TRBJ1-2	CASDATSRNGYTF